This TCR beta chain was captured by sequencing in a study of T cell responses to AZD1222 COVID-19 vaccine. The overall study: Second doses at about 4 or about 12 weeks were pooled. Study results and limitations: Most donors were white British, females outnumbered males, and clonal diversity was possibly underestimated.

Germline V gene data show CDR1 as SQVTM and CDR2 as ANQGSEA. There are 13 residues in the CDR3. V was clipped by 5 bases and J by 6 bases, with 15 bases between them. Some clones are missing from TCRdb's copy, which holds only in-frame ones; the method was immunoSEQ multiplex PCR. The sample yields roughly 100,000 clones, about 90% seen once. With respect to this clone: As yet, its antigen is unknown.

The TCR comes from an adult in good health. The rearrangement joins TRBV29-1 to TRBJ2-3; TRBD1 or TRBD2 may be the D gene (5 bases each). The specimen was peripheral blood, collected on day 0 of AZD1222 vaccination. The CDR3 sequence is CSVPGPREDTQYF. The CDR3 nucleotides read TGCAGCGTTCCGGGACCGCGTGAGGATACGCAGTATTTT.